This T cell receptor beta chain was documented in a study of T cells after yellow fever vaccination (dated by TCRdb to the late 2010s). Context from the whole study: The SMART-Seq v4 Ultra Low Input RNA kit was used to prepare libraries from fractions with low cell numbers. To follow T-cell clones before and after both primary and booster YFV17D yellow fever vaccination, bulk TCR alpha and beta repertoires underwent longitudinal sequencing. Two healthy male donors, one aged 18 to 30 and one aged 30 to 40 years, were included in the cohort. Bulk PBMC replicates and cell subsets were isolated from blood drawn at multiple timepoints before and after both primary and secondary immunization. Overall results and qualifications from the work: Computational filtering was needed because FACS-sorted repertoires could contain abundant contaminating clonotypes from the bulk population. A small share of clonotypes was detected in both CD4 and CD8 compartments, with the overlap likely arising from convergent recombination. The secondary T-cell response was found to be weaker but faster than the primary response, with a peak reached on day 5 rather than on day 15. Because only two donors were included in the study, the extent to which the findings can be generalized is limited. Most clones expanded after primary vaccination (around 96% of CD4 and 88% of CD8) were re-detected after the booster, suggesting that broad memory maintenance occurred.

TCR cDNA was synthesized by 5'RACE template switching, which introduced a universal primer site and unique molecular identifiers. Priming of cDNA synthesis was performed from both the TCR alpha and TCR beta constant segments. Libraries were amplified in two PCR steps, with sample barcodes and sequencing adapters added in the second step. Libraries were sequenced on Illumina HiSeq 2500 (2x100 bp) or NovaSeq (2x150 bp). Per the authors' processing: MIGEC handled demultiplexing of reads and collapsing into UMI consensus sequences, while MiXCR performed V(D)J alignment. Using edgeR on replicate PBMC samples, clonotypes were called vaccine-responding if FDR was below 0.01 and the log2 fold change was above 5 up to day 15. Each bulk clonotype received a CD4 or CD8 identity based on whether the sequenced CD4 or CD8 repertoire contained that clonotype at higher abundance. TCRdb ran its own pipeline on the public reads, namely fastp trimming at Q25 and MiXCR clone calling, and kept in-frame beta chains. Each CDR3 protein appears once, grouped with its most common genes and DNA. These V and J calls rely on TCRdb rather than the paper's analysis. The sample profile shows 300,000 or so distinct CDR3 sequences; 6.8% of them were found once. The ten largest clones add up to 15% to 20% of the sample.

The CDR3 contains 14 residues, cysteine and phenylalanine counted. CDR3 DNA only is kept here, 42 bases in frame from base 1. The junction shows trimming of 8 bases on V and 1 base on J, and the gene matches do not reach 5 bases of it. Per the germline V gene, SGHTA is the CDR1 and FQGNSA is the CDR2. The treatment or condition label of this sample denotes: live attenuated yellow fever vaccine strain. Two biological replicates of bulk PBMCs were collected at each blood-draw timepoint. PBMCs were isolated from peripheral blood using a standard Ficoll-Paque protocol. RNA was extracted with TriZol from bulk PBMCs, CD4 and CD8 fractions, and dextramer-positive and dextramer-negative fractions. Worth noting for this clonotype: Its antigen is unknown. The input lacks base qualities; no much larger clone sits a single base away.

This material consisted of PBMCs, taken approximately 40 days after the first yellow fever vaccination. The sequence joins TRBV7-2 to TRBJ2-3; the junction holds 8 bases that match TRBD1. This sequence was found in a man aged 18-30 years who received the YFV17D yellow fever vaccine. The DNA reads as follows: TGTGCCAGCGCGCCGGGACAGGGCACAGATACGCAGTATTTT. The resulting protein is CASAPGQGTDTQYF.